This T cell receptor (beta chain) appears in the sequencing data of a study of T-cell reconstitution after alpha-beta-depleted transplantation in children (dated by TCRdb to about 2016). Study-wide context: T-cell immune reconstitution after TCRalphabeta/CD19-depleted allogeneic hematopoietic cell transplantation in children was quantitatively tracked in the study by means of TCR repertoire profiling.

This clonotype was recorded at least ten times. What antigen it recognizes has not been identified. The sample holds no much larger clone one base away, and base qualities are not on file. V and J lose 0 bases and 6 bases, and a span of 9 bases separates them. As encoded in the germline V gene (reference sequence), CDR1 is DFQATT while CDR2 is SNEGSKA. The CDR3, cysteine through phenylalanine, is 12 amino acids long. Solely the CDR3 DNA is kept, with 36 bases framed from the first base. The library was built by means of PCR. This sample was sequenced with an Illumina HiSeq 2500. TCR library preparation used molecular barcoding, with unique molecular identifiers applied to normalize quantification of the TCRbeta repertoire. TCRdb passed the public sequencing reads through fastp at Q25 and MiXCR, retaining productive beta sequences. Each entry merges the rows of one CDR3 protein and shows their most common DNA and genes. Present in this sample are about 150,000 distinct CDR3 sequences, 8.8% of which were seen just once. Jointly, the top ten make up around 18% of the sample.

Here is what the overall study found, with its caveats: The apparently early recovery of alphabetaT-cell counts about two months after transplant reportedly depended on only several hundred rapidly expanded clones that came from non-depleted graft cells. In some patients, high TCRbeta diversity at day 60 was attributed to recipient T cells and intrathymic progenitors that had survived conditioning. Hyperexpanded clone frequencies declined over subsequent months; after one year, T-cell counts and TCRbeta diversity were mostly attributed to newly produced T cells.

The treatment or condition label corresponds to: allogeneic hematopoietic cell transplantation with graft depleted of TCRalphabeta T cells and CD19 B cells. TCRalphabeta/CD19-depleted allogeneic hematopoietic cell grafts were given to the transplant recipients, all of whom were children. The sequences come from PBMCs, mostly from graft donor cells, collected 180 days after TCRalphabeta/CD19-depleted stem cell transplant. The chain links TRBV20-1 with TRBJ2-7; TRBD2 is a possible D gene, resting on 5 matching bases. This clonotype originated in a female patient aged 2-15 years who had a stem cell transplant for congenital amegakaryocytic thrombocytopenia, so the T cells may come from the graft donor. The DNA sequence is given as TGCAGTGCTAGAGATCAGACTACCGAGCAGTACTTC. Its product reads: CSARDQTTEQYF.